This entry lists 24 T cell receptor beta chains sequenced from one sample in a study of response to subunit inactivated influenza vaccine. In TCRdb, the RT-PCR reads were re-called with MiXCR into one record per CDR3 protein. The sample carries 500,000 to 600,000 distinct CDR3 sequences, around 13% recorded once. The source was PBMCs from blood, collected 45 days after vaccination. These receptor sequences come from a man aged 45-65 years who received an inactivated influenza vaccine.

The chain recombines TRBV5-4 with TRBJ2-1; D gene ambiguous. The CDR3 runs to 13 residues. In germline, CDR1 is SGHNT, CDR2 YYREEE (reference sequence). V shed 1 base and J shed 5 bases, with 7 bases lying between them. The CDR3 region is CASSLIGHNEQFF. The CDR3 DNA sequence: TGTGCCAGCAGCTTGATAGGCCACAATGAGCAGTTCTTC. The complete variable domain, with remaining parts taken from reference TRBV5-4 and TRBJ2-1, reads ETGVTQSPTHLIKTRGQQVTLRCSSQSGHNTVSWYQQALGQGPQFIFQYYREEENGRGNFPPRFSGLQFPNYSSELNVNALELDDSALYLCASSLIGHNEQFFGPGTRLTVL.

This rearrangement joins TRBV7-9 to TRBJ1-1; 8 bases agree with TRBD1. Germline CDR1 reads SEHNR; CDR2 reads FQNEAQ (reference sequence). CDR3 length: 15 residues. Trimming removed 6 bases from V and 0 bases from J; junction bases left unmatched: 6. For the CDR3, the DNA is TGTGCCAGCAGGACAGGGGAAGGGTTGAACACTGAAGCTTTCTTT. Protein product: CASRTGEGLNTEAFF.

The rearrangement joins TRBV7-9 to TRBJ1-4, with D possibly TRBD1 on 6 matching bases. Per the germline V gene, CDR1 is SEHNR and CDR2 is FQNEAQ (reference sequence). The CDR3 totals 15 residues. V lost 5 bases and J lost 4, with 14 bases in between. The DNA of the CDR3 is TGTGCCAGCAGCAAGCCACAGGGTGGTAATGAAAAACTGTTTTTT. Translating it yields CASSKPQGGNEKLFF.

The gene calls are TRBV6-6 and TRBJ2-7; D is uncertain. The germline CDR1 and CDR2 sequences are MNHNY and SVGAGI (reference sequence). The CDR3 sequence is 13 residues long. Trimming removed 8 bases from V and 0 bases from J, with 11 bases in between. The CDR3 spells CASFKESSYEQYF. As DNA, the CDR3 is TGTGCCAGCTTCAAGGAAAGCTCCTACGAGCAGTACTTC.

This sequence joins TRBV2 and TRBJ2-1; 12 nucleotides agree with TRBD2. V gave up 9 bases and J gave up 7 bases; unmatched junction bases: 10. This CDR3 region has 15 residues. The germline V gene has CDR1 SNHLY and CDR2 FYNNEI. CDR3 nucleotides: TGTGCCAGTACTCCTAGCGGGAGGGCTGGGAATGAGCAGTTCTTC. Translation gives CASTPSGRAGNEQFF. Variable domain in full (rest from reference TRBV2 and TRBJ2-1): EPEVTQTPSHQVTQMGQEVILRCVPISNHLYFYWYRQILGQKVEFLVSFYNNEISEKSEIFDDQFSVERPDGSNFTLKIRSTKLEDSAMYFCASTPSGRAGNEQFFGPGTRLTVL.

This clonotype was counted only a few times. This chain uses TRBV5-5 with TRBJ2-1, with 7 bases lining up with TRBD1. V lost 4 bases, J lost 2 bases, and 15 bases stayed unmatched. Germline V gene sequence: CDR1 SGHKS, CDR2 YYEKEE (reference sequence). The CDR3 length is 18 residues. The CDR3 protein is CASSPEINRGKTYNEQFF. DNA for the CDR3: TGTGCCAGCAGCCCCGAAATAAACAGGGGCAAAACCTACAATGAGCAGTTCTTC.

V usage is TRBV5-1 and J usage is TRBJ2-1, with D possibly matching TRBD1 (6 bases). Trimming shortened V by 5 bases and J by 8 bases, and 14 bases separated the two germline ends. The germline CDR1 and CDR2 sequences are SGHRS and YFSETQ. This CDR3 region has 13 residues. The CDR3 here is CASRGTFRDEQFF. The CDR3 DNA follows: TGCGCCAGCAGGGGGACATTTCGGGATGAGCAGTTCTTC.

This clonotype was observed a few times. The chain is built from TRBV4-1 and TRBJ1-2, with D possibly matching TRBD1 (5 bases). V dropped 4 bases and J dropped 2 bases, with 14 bases sitting between them. CDR3 length: 15 amino acids. Germline assignment: CDR1 MGHRA and CDR2 YSYEKL. CDR3 residues: CASSPTTRGNYGYTF. CDR3 sequence (DNA): TGCGCCAGCAGCCCTACCACGCGGGGCAACTATGGCTACACCTTC.

This clonotype was seen ten or more times. The rearrangement joins TRBV6-1 to TRBJ1-3, with 8 bases matching TRBD1. Trimming removed 5 bases from V and 4 bases from J; junction bases left unmatched: 19. Looked up from germline, CDR1 is MNHNS and CDR2 is SASEGT. CDR3 size: 19 residues. The CDR3 DNA sequence: TGTGCCAGCAGTACCATAGCCGGGACAGGATTTATCACGGGAAACACCATATATTTT. Protein sequence: CASSTIAGTGFITGNTIYF.

This chain links TRBV24-1 with TRBJ2-5; 9 bases are shared with TRBD1. The V gene's germline CDR1 is KGHDR and CDR2 SFDVKD. The CDR3 covers 17 residues. V trimming: 3 bases; J trimming: 4 bases; junction bases outside the gene matches: 11. Written as DNA, the CDR3 is TGTGCCACCAGTGATCGACAGGGGGATCTCTTGGGAGAGACCCAGTACTTC. Amino acids: CATSDRQGDLLGETQYF.

V is TRBV12-3 or TRBV12-4 and J is TRBJ2-1; TRBD2 might be the D (5 bases). The CDR3 spans 13 residues. Trimming stripped 2 bases from V and 7 bases from J, with 9 bases between. The CDR3 region is CASSLIPGNEQFF. The CDR3 DNA follows: TGTGCCAGCAGTTTAATCCCGGGGAATGAGCAGTTCTTC.

This chain connects TRBV7-2 to TRBJ2-5; weak D call: TRBD2 (5 bases). V was trimmed by 5 bases and J by 4 bases, leaving 20 bases between them. CDR3 size: 16 residues. Germline V gene lookup returns CDR1 SGHTA and CDR2 FQGNSA. CDR3: CASSLRWAGSAETQYF. CDR3 sequence (DNA): TGTGCCAGCAGCCTCCGTTGGGCGGGCAGTGCAGAGACCCAGTACTTC.

This clonotype has just a few counts. The CDR3 nucleotides are TGCAGTGCTAGGGCCGGACAGCGGTACACTGAAGCTTTCTTT. This gives the protein CSARAGQRYTEAFF. The V and J genes are TRBV20-1 and TRBJ1-1, with D perhaps matching TRBD1 (6 bases). The CDR3 is 14 amino acids. From germline, CDR1 is DFQATT and CDR2 SNEGSKA (reference sequence). Deletions cut 3 bases from V and 3 bases from J, with 14 bases between.

This clonotype was seen a handful of times. The CDR3 nucleotides read TGCGCCAGCAGCGTGACGGGGTCGGACACTGAAGCTTTCTTT. Translated, it gives CASSVTGSDTEAFF. The V and J genes are TRBV5-1 and TRBJ1-1; D is unclear. Germline V CDR1 and CDR2: SGHRS, YFSETQ. This CDR3 region has 14 residues. Trimming pared 4 bases from V and 3 bases from J, leaving 13 bases between.

The chain recombines TRBV10-3 with TRBJ2-1; 14 bases match TRBD2. The trim removed 8 bases at V and 9 bases at J, leaving 3 bases unmatched. This CDR3 is 13 amino acids long. Germline V lookup: CDR1 ENHRY, CDR2 SYGVKD. The CDR3 spells CAIGTSGRGEQFF. The DNA for the CDR3 is TGTGCCATCGGGACTAGCGGGAGAGGTGAGCAGTTCTTC.

This clonotype occurred many times. The CDR3 nucleotides read TGTGCCAGCAGCCCGAGCTCCTACGAGCAGTACTTC. Translation: CASSPSSYEQYF. The chain has TRBV18 and TRBJ2-7; D remains ambiguous. Germline assignment: CDR1 KGHSH and CDR2 LQKENI. Trimming cost V 8 bases and J 0 bases, with 8 bases left between them. The CDR3 sequence is 12 residues long.

V usage is TRBV6-1 and J usage is TRBJ1-1; the D gene is possibly TRBD1 (6 bases). The CDR3 totals 19 residues. Germline CDR1 reads MNHNS; CDR2 reads SASEGT. The V end was cut by 6 bases, the J end by 3 bases, with 29 bases between. DNA for the CDR3: TGTGCCAGCAGGGGTAAGACGATCTACAGGGTTGTCTTGGACACTGAAGCTTTCTTT. It specifies CASRGKTIYRVVLDTEAFF.

In this sample, this clonotype turned up many times. V is TRBV5-5 and J is TRBJ1-1; perhaps TRBD1 as D (6 bases). Trimming cost V 1 base and J 8 bases, with 12 bases left between them. This CDR3 region has 13 residues. Germline V lookup: CDR1 SGHKS, CDR2 YYEKEE (reference sequence). The CDR3 loop reads CASSLTGINEAFF. The CDR3 nucleotides read TGTGCCAGCAGCTTGACAGGGATAAACGAAGCTTTCTTT.

This clonotype appeared a single time. Mismatch with germline at one junction end may stem from a read error. V is TRBV10-3 and J is TRBJ1-1; D call uncertain. The CDR3 spans 13 residues. Germline V gives CDR1 ENHRY, CDR2 SYGVKD. In nucleotides, the CDR3 is TGTGCCTCTTCGGAGAAAGGGAACACTGGAGCTTTCTTT. Amino acids: CASSEKGNTGAFF.

This clonotype was counted at least ten times. This chain uses TRBV29-1 with TRBJ2-5; weak D call: TRBD2 (6 bases). In germline, CDR1 is SQVTM, CDR2 ANQGSEA. CDR3 length equals 13 residues. V was clipped by 6 bases and J by 4 bases, with 15 bases between them. CDR3 DNA: TGCAGCGTCATCCCGCGGGGAGTAGAGACCCAGTACTTC. Its translation: CSVIPRGVETQYF. Full variable domain (outside the CDR3, taken from reference TRBV29-1 and TRBJ2-5): SAVISQKPSRDICQRGTSLTIQCQVDSQVTMMFWYRQQPGQSLTLIATANQGSEATYESGFVIDKFPISRPNLTFSTLTVSNMSPEDSSIYLCSVIPRGVETQYFGPGTRLLVL.

V is TRBV3-1 and J is TRBJ2-5, with 12 bases that match TRBD1. CDR3 length: 18 amino acids. Losses at the gene ends were 4 bases for V and 4 bases for J; bases not matched to a gene: 13. CDR1 is LGHDT, CDR2 YNNKEL, per germline (reference sequence). The CDR3: CASSPLGTGGLGGETQYF. The CDR3 region has the DNA TGTGCCAGCAGCCCCCTGGGGACAGGGGGCTTGGGTGGAGAGACCCAGTACTTC.

As DNA, the CDR3 is TGCAGTGCTAGAGATTTGGGGGGAGATAATGAAAAACTGTTTTTT. Its translation: CSARDLGGDNEKLFF. V and J are TRBV20-1 and TRBJ1-4; TRBD1 might be the D (5 bases). From germline, CDR1 is DFQATT and CDR2 SNEGSKA (reference sequence). With 0 bases removed from V and 4 bases from J, the gap between germline ends came to 12 bases. This CDR3 comprises 15 residues.

This clonotype was seen many times. This chain links TRBV28 with TRBJ2-5, with D possibly TRBD2 on 5 matching bases. Trimming removed 2 bases at V and 7 bases at J, with 11 bases between. The CDR3 runs to 13 residues. Per the germline V gene, CDR1 is MDHEN and CDR2 is SYDVKM. The CDR3 here is CASSLAGVGTQYF. CDR3 nucleotides: TGTGCCAGCAGTTTAGCCGGGGTCGGGACCCAGTACTTC.

This clonotype was seen a handful of times. The chain employs TRBV5-6 and TRBJ2-3; 8 bases align to TRBD2. In germline, CDR1 is SGHDT, CDR2 YYEEEE. CDR3 length equals 14 residues. V trimming: 2 bases; J trimming: 6 bases; junction bases outside the gene matches: 5. The CDR3 here is CASSLRAGADTQYF. The CDR3 nucleotides read TGTGCCAGCAGCTTAAGAGCGGGAGCGGATACGCAGTATTTT. Full variable domain (remainder filled in from reference TRBV5-6 and TRBJ2-3): DAGVTQSPTHLIKTRGQQVTLRCSPKSGHDTVSWYQQALGQGPQFIFQYYEEEERQRGNFPDRFSGHQFPNYSSELNVNALLLGDSALYLCASSLRAGADTQYFGPGTRLTVL.